Shown below are 16 T cell receptor beta chains from a single sample sequenced in a study of blood T cell repertoires in COVID-19. The method was immunoSEQ multiplex PCR; TCRdb's version includes in-frame clones alone and lacks a portion of them. The repertoire holds just under 350,000 clones, with 80% to 90% as singletons. Source material: peripheral blood. These receptors were collected from a woman in her 50s with COVID-19, enrolled during active disease.

Note on this clone: This same CDR3 is encoded by further DNA sequences in the sample. The genes are TRBV3-1 (or the pseudogene TRBV3-2) and TRBJ2-3; TRBD2 matches at 11 bases. Looked up from germline, CDR1 is LGHDT and CDR2 is YNNKEL (reference sequence). V gave up 4 bases and J gave up 2 bases; unmatched junction bases: 5. The CDR3 is 16 residues long. The CDR3 region is CASSLGLAGNTDTQYF. The CDR3 region has the DNA TGTGCCAGCAGCCTCGGACTAGCGGGCAACACAGATACGCAGTATTTT.

The chain combines TRBV7-6 with TRBJ2-7, with 9 positions matching TRBD1. Unmatched junction bases numbered 1, after V lost 2 bases and J lost 2 bases. The germline CDR1 and CDR2 sequences are SGHVS and FNYEAQ. The length of the CDR3 is 14 residues. The CDR3 is CASSLRQGAYEQYF. The CDR3 region has the DNA TGTGCCAGCAGCTTACGACAGGGGGCCTACGAGCAGTACTTC.

The chain carries TRBV9 and TRBJ2-2, with 7 nucleotides matching TRBD2. The CDR3 runs to 16 residues. V shed 3 bases, J shed 3 bases, and the junction held 8 bases outside the gene matches. Germline V lookup: CDR1 SGDLS, CDR2 YYNGEE. The CDR3 nucleotides are TGTGCCAGCAGCGCCTGGGGAGGGATTGACACCGGGGAGCTGTTTTTT. Amino acid sequence: CASSAWGGIDTGELFF.

CDR3 amino acids: CASSPRAENIQYF. In DNA form, the CDR3 reads TGCGCCAGCAGCCCCAGGGCGGAAAACATTCAGTACTTC. V and J are TRBV5-1 and TRBJ2-4, with a tentative D call TRBD1 (5 bases). CDR1 is SGHRS and CDR2 is YFSETQ in the germline V gene. Trimming left V 4 bases short and J 5 bases short, with 10 bases between. This CDR3 comprises 13 residues.

The chain uses TRBV6-5 and TRBJ1-3; D may be TRBD1 (5 bases). Germline V gene lookup returns CDR1 MNHEY and CDR2 SVGAGI. Trimming cost V 8 bases and J 7 bases, with 15 bases left between them. The CDR3 totals 13 residues. The CDR3 spells CASGTGTRNTIYF. The CDR3 DNA reads as TGTGCCAGCGGAACAGGAACGCGGAACACCATATATTTT.

The chain joins TRBV18 to TRBJ1-3; TRBD1 matches at 9 bases. CDR3 length equals 15 residues. The trim removed 3 bases at V and 3 bases at J, leaving 3 bases unmatched. Germline CDR1 reads KGHSH; CDR2 reads LQKENI. The CDR3 spells CASSPGTGRGNTIYF. DNA of the CDR3: TGTGCCAGCTCACCCGGGACAGGGCGTGGAAACACCATATATTTT.

In this sample, this clone turned up once. The chain employs TRBV6-6 and TRBJ2-7, with D tentatively TRBD2 (5 bases). Per germline, CDR1 MNHNY and CDR2 SVGAGI (reference sequence). This CDR3 has 14 amino acids. V was cut by 0 bases and J by 7 bases, with 13 bases left in between. The CDR3 sequence: CASSYSRVGAEQYF. The CDR3 DNA sequence: TGTGCCAGCAGTTACTCGAGGGTGGGAGCTGAGCAGTACTTC.

This clone was observed a handful of times. This chain joins TRBV7-9 and TRBJ2-1; 8 bases match TRBD2. The trim removed 3 bases at V and 9 bases at J, leaving 4 bases unmatched. Germline V gene sequence: CDR1 SEHNR, CDR2 FQNEAQ (reference sequence). CDR3 size: 13 residues. Written as DNA, the CDR3 is TGTGCCAGCAGCTTCGGACTAGCTAGTGAGCAGTTCTTC. Translated, it gives CASSFGLASEQFF. Filled out from reference TRBV7-9 and TRBJ2-1, the complete variable domain reads DTGVSQNPRHKITKRGQNVTFRCDPISEHNRLYWYRQTLGQGPEFLTYFQNEAQLEKSRLLSDRFSAERPKGSFSTLEIQRTEQGDSAMYLCASSFGLASEQFFGPGTRLTVL.

This chain connects TRBV7-9 to TRBJ2-1, with 10 bases identical to TRBD2. J lost 0 bases, V lost 1 base, and 6 bases had no gene match. The CDR3 is 18 amino acids. Germline CDR1 SEHNR, CDR2 FQNEAQ (reference sequence). CDR3 sequence reads: CASSLGLLAGSSYNEQFF. DNA for the CDR3: TGTGCCAGCAGCTTAGGGTTACTAGCGGGGAGCTCCTACAATGAGCAGTTCTTC.

This clone was recorded only once. The chain links TRBV5-1 to TRBJ1-1; no clear D. This CDR3 has 15 amino acids. V lost 4 bases and J lost 0, with 13 bases in between. The germline V gene has CDR1 SGHRS and CDR2 YFSETQ. The CDR3 loop reads CASSPQADLNTEAFF. The CDR3 nucleotides read TGCGCCAGCAGCCCCCAGGCAGACCTGAACACTGAAGCTTTCTTT. Combining the CDR3 with reference TRBV5-1 and TRBJ1-1 gives the whole variable domain KAGVTQTPRYLIKTRGQQVTLSCSPISGHRSVSWYQQTPGQGLQFLFEYFSETQRNKGNFPGRFSGRQFSNSRSEMNVSTLELGDSALYLCASSPQADLNTEAFFGQGTRLTVV.

The rearrangement links TRBV14 to TRBJ2-3; TRBD2 matches 7 bases. The germline V gene has CDR1 SGHDN and CDR2 FVKESK. The CDR3 covers 17 residues. Trimming cost V 0 bases and J 4 bases; bases outside gene matches: 10. CDR3 region: CASSQDGGRAVPDTQYF. The CDR3 nucleotides read TGTGCCAGCAGCCAAGACGGTGGGAGGGCCGTCCCAGATACGCAGTATTTT.

The chain couples TRBV5-1 to TRBJ2-5, with 10 bases aligning to TRBD2. The V gene end was trimmed by 1 base and the J gene end by 4 bases; junction bases not matched to a gene: 7. The CDR3 extends over 16 amino acids. The germline V gene has CDR1 SGHRS and CDR2 YFSETQ. The CDR3: CASSLMLAGEGETQYF. CDR3 DNA: TGCGCCAGCAGCTTGATGCTAGCGGGAGAAGGAGAGACCCAGTACTTC.

The chain links TRBV5-1 to TRBJ1-2, with 7 bases that match TRBD1. Germline V gene lookup returns CDR1 SGHRS and CDR2 YFSETQ. V lost 1 base, J lost 5 bases, and 2 bases stayed unmatched. This CDR3 comprises 13 residues. In nucleotides, the CDR3 is TGCGCCAGCAGCTTGCAGGGGGATTATGGCTACACCTTC. This sequence encodes CASSLQGDYGYTF.

CDR3 in DNA: TGTGCCAGCAGCGCCCGCACAGGGGCTGACACTGAAGCTTTCTTT. Translation gives CASSARTGADTEAFF. The chain has TRBV5-4 and TRBJ1-1, with 7 bases that match TRBD1. The trim removed 4 bases at V and 3 bases at J, leaving 9 bases unmatched. CDR1 is SGHNT, CDR2 YYREEE, per germline (reference sequence). The CDR3 is 15 residues long.

V gene TRBV7-2 combines with J gene TRBJ1-2; tentative D call: TRBD1 (6 bases). The CDR3 length is 14 residues. V was clipped by 2 bases and J by 7 bases, with 14 bases between them. From germline, CDR1 is SGHTA and CDR2 FQGNSA. CDR3 coding DNA: TGTGCCAGCAGCTTATTTATGGGGGCCAGTGGCTACACCTTC. It translates to CASSLFMGASGYTF.

The V and J genes are TRBV11-2 and TRBJ2-2; TRBD2 matches at 11 bases. With 6 bases clipped from V and 4 bases from J, the junction kept 4 bases outside the gene matches. The CDR3 covers 15 residues. Germline assignment: CDR1 SGHAT and CDR2 FQNNGV. CDR3 residues: CASSPLAGGTGELFF. In DNA form, the CDR3 reads TGTGCCAGCAGTCCCCTAGCGGGAGGCACCGGGGAGCTGTTTTTT.